These T cell receptor beta chains were read from a single sample in a study of cytomegalovirus exposure and HLA in healthy donors. TCRdb keeps only in-frame clones here, not all; method: immunoSEQ multiplex PCR. The data show about 300,000 clones, with approximately 90% seen just once and less than 4% held by the top ten. Sequences were obtained from PBMCs. The receptors come from a man aged 35-49 years in good health and CMV-seropositive. Both conserved end residues are part of each CDR3. Each record gives: clone size, V gene, J gene, D gene, CDR3 protein, CDR3 DNA. A D gene is named only where the DNA matches it firmly. Clone size is shown for a subset of rows, as once, few, many or a class of expanded clone.

abundance: .; v_gene: TRBV30; j_gene: TRBJ2-7; d_gene: TRBD1; CDR3aa: CAWSVRGGGYEQYF; CDR3nt: TGTGCCTGGAGTGTACGAGGGGGCGGATACGAGCAGTACTTC
abundance: .; v_gene: TRBV28; j_gene: TRBJ2-3; d_gene: TRBD2; CDR3aa: CASSSTSGSSDTQYF; CDR3nt: TGTGCCAGCAGTTCAACTAGCGGGTCGTCAGATACGCAGTATTTT
abundance: .; v_gene: TRBV19; j_gene: TRBJ2-3; d_gene: TRBD2; CDR3aa: CASSATSGIADTQYF; CDR3nt: TGTGCCAGTAGTGCCACTAGCGGGATAGCAGATACGCAGTATTTT
abundance: .; v_gene: TRBV19; j_gene: TRBJ2-7; d_gene: .; CDR3aa: CASSIERTLPYEQYF; CDR3nt: TGTGCCAGTAGTATAGAACGGACACTTCCCTACGAGCAGTACTTC
abundance: .; v_gene: TRBV11-2; j_gene: TRBJ2-1; d_gene: TRBD2; CDR3aa: CASKWGGGRANYNEQFF; CDR3nt: TGTGCCAGCAAGTGGGGCGGCGGGAGGGCCAACTACAATGAGCAGTTCTTC
abundance: .; v_gene: TRBV5-1; j_gene: TRBJ1-1; d_gene: .; CDR3aa: CASSLEEGVVGTEAFF; CDR3nt: TGCGCCAGCAGCTTGGAGGAGGGAGTTGTTGGCACTGAAGCTTTCTTT
abundance: .; v_gene: TRBV5-1; j_gene: TRBJ2-1; d_gene: TRBD2; CDR3aa: CASSLDGRGNEQFF; CDR3nt: TGCGCCAGCAGCTTGGACGGGAGGGGCAATGAGCAGTTCTTC
abundance: .; v_gene: TRBV29-1; j_gene: TRBJ2-5; d_gene: TRBD1; CDR3aa: CSSRTGPEETQYF; CDR3nt: TGCAGCTCCCGGACAGGGCCCGAAGAGACCCAGTACTTC
abundance: .; v_gene: TRBV28; j_gene: TRBJ2-7; d_gene: TRBD2; CDR3aa: CASSLEGSGVSSYEQYF; CDR3nt: TGTGCCAGCAGTTTGGAGGGAAGCGGGGTGAGCTCCTACGAGCAGTACTTC
abundance: .; v_gene: TRBV5-1; j_gene: TRBJ2-5; d_gene: TRBD1; CDR3aa: CASSGYGTGGETQYF; CDR3nt: TGCGCCAGCAGTGGGTACGGGACAGGGGGCGAGACCCAGTACTTC
abundance: .; v_gene: TRBV11-2; j_gene: TRBJ2-2; d_gene: TRBD2; CDR3aa: CASSSSLAGVTGELFF; CDR3nt: TGTGCCAGCAGCTCGTCCCTAGCGGGAGTAACCGGGGAGCTGTTTTTT
abundance: .; v_gene: TRBV7-3; j_gene: TRBJ2-2; d_gene: .; CDR3aa: CASSLTSDTLASTGELFF; CDR3nt: TGTGCCAGCAGCTTAACGTCCGATACACTAGCTAGCACCGGGGAGCTGTTTTTT
abundance: .; v_gene: TRBV2; j_gene: TRBJ2-3; d_gene: .; CDR3aa: CASIRRHSTDTQYF; CDR3nt: TGTGCCAGCATAAGGCGGCACAGCACAGATACGCAGTATTTT
abundance: .; v_gene: TRBV5-1; j_gene: TRBJ2-2; d_gene: TRBD1; CDR3aa: CASSPGQGGGTGELFF; CDR3nt: TGCGCCAGCAGCCCTGGACAGGGGGGAGGCACCGGGGAGCTGTTTTTT
abundance: .; v_gene: TRBV28; j_gene: TRBJ2-7; d_gene: .; CDR3aa: CASSLRRSPYEQYF; CDR3nt: TGTGCCAGCAGTTTAAGGAGGTCCCCCTACGAGCAGTACTTC
abundance: .; v_gene: TRBV28; j_gene: TRBJ1-5; d_gene: TRBD1; CDR3aa: CASSLGQTNNQPQHF; CDR3nt: TGTGCCAGCAGCCTGGGACAGACTAACAATCAGCCCCAGCATTTT
abundance: .; v_gene: TRBV6-5; j_gene: TRBJ1-3; d_gene: .; CDR3aa: CASRPTGHSGNTIYF; CDR3nt: TGTGCCAGCAGGCCCACAGGGCACTCTGGAAACACCATATATTTT
abundance: once; v_gene: TRBV28; j_gene: TRBJ2-7; d_gene: .; CDR3aa: CASSLPVSYEQYF; CDR3nt: TGTGCCAGCAGTTTGCCAGTCTCCTACGAGCAGTACTTC
abundance: .; v_gene: TRBV5-3; j_gene: TRBJ1-1; d_gene: TRBD1; CDR3aa: CASSRGGTGMAEAFF; CDR3nt: TGTGCCAGCAGCAGAGGCGGGACAGGGATGGCTGAAGCTTTCTTT
abundance: .; v_gene: TRBV5-1; j_gene: TRBJ2-7; d_gene: .; CDR3aa: CASSLAGSEQYF; CDR3nt: TGCGCCAGCAGCTTAGCCGGTTCAGAGCAGTACTTC
abundance: .; v_gene: TRBV5-1; j_gene: TRBJ2-3; d_gene: .; CDR3aa: CASSSQVTDTQYF; CDR3nt: TGCGCCAGCAGCTCACAGGTCACAGATACGCAGTATTTT
abundance: .; v_gene: TRBV7-8; j_gene: TRBJ2-5; d_gene: TRBD1; CDR3aa: CASSLAGTGVETQYF; CDR3nt: TGTGCCAGCAGCTTGGCCGGGACAGGGGTAGAGACCCAGTACTTC
abundance: .; v_gene: TRBV7-9; j_gene: TRBJ2-5; d_gene: .; CDR3aa: CASSLGLEETQYF; CDR3nt: TGTGCCAGCAGCTTAGGACTGGAAGAGACCCAGTACTTC
abundance: .; v_gene: TRBV18; j_gene: TRBJ1-5; d_gene: TRBD1; CDR3aa: CASSQQGSGQPQHF; CDR3nt: TGTGCCAGCTCACAACAGGGGTCTGGCCAGCCCCAGCATTTT
abundance: once; v_gene: TRBV7-9; j_gene: TRBJ2-1; d_gene: TRBD2; CDR3aa: CASSGGSGRGGNDEQFF; CDR3nt: TGTGCCAGCAGCGGAGGAAGCGGGAGGGGGGGGAACGATGAGCAGTTCTTC
abundance: .; v_gene: TRBV27; j_gene: TRBJ2-7; d_gene: .; CDR3aa: CASSLGQLYEQYF; CDR3nt: TGTGCCAGCAGTTTAGGGCAGCTCTACGAGCAGTACTTC
abundance: once; v_gene: TRBV6-5; j_gene: TRBJ2-2; d_gene: .; CDR3aa: CASSYGEVGTGELFF; CDR3nt: TGTGCCAGCAGTTACGGCGAGGTGGGCACCGGGGAGCTGTTTTTT
abundance: few; v_gene: TRBV5-1; j_gene: TRBJ1-5; d_gene: .; CDR3aa: CASSLAGGQPQHF; CDR3nt: TGCGCCAGCAGCTTGGCCGGGGGTCAGCCCCAGCATTTT
abundance: .; v_gene: TRBV28; j_gene: TRBJ2-2; d_gene: TRBD1; CDR3aa: CASSRRRQGAPQSDNTGELFF; CDR3nt: TGTGCCAGCAGTCGCCGACGACAGGGGGCCCCCCAGAGCGATAACACCGGGGAGCTGTTTTTT
abundance: .; v_gene: TRBV7-2; j_gene: TRBJ1-1; d_gene: TRBD1; CDR3aa: CASSPDRVAFF; CDR3nt: TGTGCCAGCAGCCCGGACAGGGTAGCTTTCTTT
abundance: .; v_gene: TRBV2; j_gene: TRBJ1-1; d_gene: TRBD1; CDR3aa: CASSERQGVTEAFF; CDR3nt: TGTGCCAGCAGTGAACGACAGGGGGTCACTGAAGCTTTCTTT
abundance: .; v_gene: TRBV9; j_gene: TRBJ1-2; d_gene: TRBD1; CDR3aa: CASSAGTGGFNYGYTF; CDR3nt: TGTGCCAGCAGCGCCGGGACAGGGGGTTTTAATTATGGCTACACCTTC
abundance: .; v_gene: TRBV28; j_gene: TRBJ1-3; d_gene: .; CDR3aa: CASTAINWGSIGNTIYF; CDR3nt: TGTGCCAGCACCGCCATCAACTGGGGCTCCATCGGAAACACCATATATTTT
abundance: .; v_gene: TRBV28; j_gene: TRBJ1-1; d_gene: .; CDR3aa: CATAGDTEAFF; CDR3nt: TGTGCCACCGCAGGGGACACTGAAGCTTTCTTT
abundance: few; v_gene: TRBV28; j_gene: TRBJ2-7; d_gene: .; CDR3aa: CASSLRILGLASYEQYF; CDR3nt: TGTGCCAGCAGTTTACGTATCCTCGGGCTAGCCTCCTACGAGCAGTACTTC
abundance: few; v_gene: TRBV16; j_gene: TRBJ1-4; d_gene: .; CDR3aa: CASSQSSLVKLFF; CDR3nt: TGTGCCAGCAGCCAATCGAGTCTCGTTAAACTGTTTTTT
abundance: .; v_gene: TRBV15; j_gene: TRBJ1-2; d_gene: .; CDR3aa: CATSRDYSGGYGYTF; CDR3nt: TGTGCCACCAGCAGAGATTATTCGGGGGGCTATGGCTACACCTTC
abundance: .; v_gene: TRBV19; j_gene: TRBJ2-7; d_gene: TRBD1; CDR3aa: CASSAAGTGGLSASYEQYF; CDR3nt: TGTGCCAGTAGTGCCGCCGGGACAGGGGGCCTCTCTGCCTCCTACGAGCAGTACTTC
abundance: once; v_gene: TRBV6-6; j_gene: TRBJ1-5; d_gene: .; CDR3aa: CASTQGGAGPQHF; CDR3nt: TGTGCCAGCACCCAAGGGGGTGCGGGGCCCCAGCATTTT
abundance: .; v_gene: TRBV18; j_gene: TRBJ2-1; d_gene: .; CDR3aa: CASSPDSGVNEQFF; CDR3nt: TGTGCCAGCTCACCAGATTCCGGGGTCAATGAGCAGTTCTTC
abundance: .; v_gene: TRBV5-1; j_gene: TRBJ2-5; d_gene: .; CDR3aa: CASSLTPGVDQETQYF; CDR3nt: TGCGCCAGCAGCTTAACACCCGGGGTCGACCAAGAGACCCAGTACTTC
abundance: .; v_gene: TRBV5-1; j_gene: TRBJ2-7; d_gene: .; CDR3aa: CASSSSLQGYEQYF; CDR3nt: TGCGCCAGCAGCTCAAGCTTACAGGGCTACGAGCAGTACTTC
abundance: .; v_gene: TRBV28; j_gene: TRBJ2-2; d_gene: .; CDR3aa: CASTQFSNTGELFF; CDR3nt: TGTGCCAGCACCCAGTTCTCGAACACCGGGGAGCTGTTTTTT
abundance: .; v_gene: TRBV11-2; j_gene: TRBJ2-1; d_gene: TRBD2; CDR3aa: CASSLVGLAGGQFF; CDR3nt: TGTGCCAGCAGCTTAGTGGGACTAGCGGGAGGGCAGTTCTTC
abundance: .; v_gene: TRBV6-5; j_gene: TRBJ1-6; d_gene: TRBD1; CDR3aa: CASKWDRENSPLHF; CDR3nt: TGTGCCAGCAAGTGGGACAGGGAGAATTCACCCCTCCACTTT
abundance: .; v_gene: TRBV4-3; j_gene: TRBJ2-7; d_gene: .; CDR3aa: CASSLGQAGGSYEQYF; CDR3nt: TGCGCCAGCAGCCTTGGACAGGCCGGGGGTTCCTACGAGCAGTACTTC
abundance: .; v_gene: TRBV29-1; j_gene: TRBJ2-7; d_gene: .; CDR3aa: CSVGDKSSYEQYF; CDR3nt: TGCAGCGTTGGGGACAAGAGCTCCTACGAGCAGTACTTC
abundance: .; v_gene: TRBV28; j_gene: TRBJ2-5; d_gene: TRBD2; CDR3aa: CASLAGSETQYF; CDR3nt: TGTGCCAGCCTAGCGGGTTCTGAGACCCAGTACTTC
abundance: .; v_gene: TRBV6-1; j_gene: TRBJ2-7; d_gene: TRBD1; CDR3aa: CASRLRTGLPYEQYF; CDR3nt: TGTGCCAGCCGGTTAAGGACAGGCCTACCCTACGAGCAGTACTTC
abundance: .; v_gene: TRBV6-5; j_gene: TRBJ1-2; d_gene: .; CDR3aa: CASSYGGSRAYGYTF; CDR3nt: TGTGCCAGCAGTTACGGGGGCAGCCGTGCCTATGGCTACACCTTC
abundance: .; v_gene: TRBV5-1; j_gene: TRBJ2-1; d_gene: .; CDR3aa: CASSLVGYNEQFF; CDR3nt: TGCGCCAGCAGCTTGGTCGGGTACAATGAGCAGTTCTTC
abundance: .; v_gene: TRBV28; j_gene: TRBJ2-2; d_gene: TRBD2; CDR3aa: CASSFPLAGEYGELFF; CDR3nt: TGTGCCAGCAGTTTTCCCCTAGCGGGAGAGTACGGGGAGCTGTTTTTT